These 8 T cell receptor beta chains share one sample of origin, sequenced in a study of identical twins. TCRdb reprocessed the 5' RACE reads with MiXCR, giving one entry per CDR3 protein. The table has about 260,000 distinct CDR3 sequences, 5.5% to 7% seen once. These data were likewise used in another study, on yellow fever vaccine responses in identical twins.

The sample consisted of memory (CD45RO+) T cells sorted from blood. These receptors all come from a woman aged 18-35 years in good health.

The chain has TRBV29-1 and TRBJ1-1; D remains ambiguous. V lost 5 bases and J 1 base, leaving 17 bases between the germline ends. CDR3 length: 15 amino acids. CDR1 is SQVTM and CDR2 is ANQGSEA in the germline V gene. This CDR3 reads CSVNPTSRRNTEAFF. The DNA of the CDR3 is TGCAGCGTTAACCCCACATCTCGACGGAACACTGAAGCTTTCTTT.

This clonotype showed up many times. The gene calls are TRBV14 and TRBJ2-3; either TRBD1 or TRBD2 may fit D (5 bases each). Germline CDR1 and CDR2: SGHDN and FVKESK. CDR3 length: 17 residues. V lost 4 bases and J lost 1, with 18 bases in between. The CDR3 loop is CASSPSRTLRGTDTQYF. In nucleotides, the CDR3 is TGTGCCAGCAGCCCGTCCCGGACACTGCGGGGCACAGATACGCAGTATTTT.

This clonotype was counted ten times or more. The gene calls are TRBV5-6 and TRBJ1-1; unclear D gene. Trimming pared 6 bases from V and 2 bases from J, leaving 11 bases between. CDR1 and CDR2 (germline): SGHDT, YYEEEE. This CDR3 spans 13 amino acids. CDR3 DNA: TGTGCCAGCAACATTCCGGGCAACACTGAAGCTTTCTTT. Translation gives CASNIPGNTEAFF.

This clonotype was counted many times. This chain connects TRBV20-1 to TRBJ2-7, with 7 bases matching TRBD2. V dropped 6 bases and J dropped 3; count of bases not matched to a gene: 11. The CDR3 covers 14 residues. The germline V gene encodes CDR1 DFQATT and CDR2 SNEGSKA (reference sequence). CDR3 DNA: TGCAGTGCGTCAACAAGGGACTACAACTACGAGCAGTACGTC. This gives the protein CSASTRDYNYEQYV.

Many counts were recorded for this clonotype. The CDR3 nucleotides are TGTGCCAGCAGCTTAGCGGGGGGGTCCAACACCGGGGAGCTGTTTTTT. As protein: CASSLAGGSNTGELFF. The chain recombines TRBV7-2 with TRBJ2-2; 7 bases align to TRBD2. Germline values: CDR1 SGHTA, CDR2 FQGNSA. V dropped 0 bases and J dropped 2; count of bases not matched to a gene: 3. The CDR3 extends over 16 amino acids.

This clonotype was picked up a small number of times. This chain connects TRBV20-1 to TRBJ2-3, with D possibly TRBD2 on 6 matching bases. With 3 bases removed from V and 2 bases from J, the gap between germline ends came to 12 bases. Germline CDR1 and CDR2: DFQATT and SNEGSKA (reference sequence). The length of the CDR3 is 14 residues. Written as DNA, the CDR3 is TGCAGTGCTAGTATGGGACTTCCCACAGATACGCAGTATTTT. It yields the protein CSASMGLPTDTQYF.

This clonotype was counted at least ten times. This chain joins TRBV6-2 or TRBV6-3 and TRBJ1-5, with TRBD1 as a possible D gene (6 bases). V was clipped by 5 bases and J by 3 bases, with 14 bases between them. The CDR3 is 15 amino acids. Germline V gene lookup returns CDR1 MNHEY and CDR2 SVGEGT. In DNA form, the CDR3 reads TGTGCCAGCAGTGTCGGGGGGGCCCACAATCAGCCCCAGCATTTT. Translation gives CASSVGGAHNQPQHF.

This clonotype has a handful of counts. The chain recombines TRBV27 with TRBJ1-5; the match to TRBD1 covers 8 bases. The CDR3 spans 16 residues. J lost 6 bases, V lost 6 bases, and 13 bases had no gene match. Germline loops: CDR1 MNHEY, CDR2 SMNVEV (reference sequence). Here the CDR3 reads CASRFIGQGSSQPQHF. Written as DNA, the CDR3 is TGTGCCAGCAGATTTATCGGACAGGGATCGAGTCAGCCCCAGCATTTT.